The 24 T cell receptor beta chains below all came from one sample that was sequenced in a study of cytomegalovirus exposure and HLA in healthy donors. The primer mix had 60 Vbeta and 13 Jbeta primers. TCRdb keeps only in-frame clones here, not all; method: immunoSEQ multiplex PCR. Of 100,000 to 150,000 clones listed, 77% are singletons. What was sequenced was PBMCs. The origin of the receptors is a woman aged 55-70 years in good health and CMV-seronegative.

This chain links TRBV27 with TRBJ1-6; TRBD1 is a possible D gene (5 bases). The V gene lost 4 bases and the J gene lost 2 bases, with 15 bases spanning the gap. The CDR3 has 17 residues. In germline, CDR1 is MNHEY, CDR2 SMNVEV (reference sequence). The CDR3 region has the DNA TGTGCCAGCAGTTCAACAGGAGACCTCGCCTATAATTCACCCCTCCACTTT. It yields the protein CASSSTGDLAYNSPLHF.

The chain links TRBV6-5 to TRBJ1-2, with D uncertain. The CDR3 extends over 13 amino acids. With 6 bases removed from V and 4 bases from J, the gap between germline ends came to 12 bases. Germline V lookup: CDR1 MNHEY, CDR2 SVGAGI. The CDR3 sequence is CASSPNRGYGYTF. The CDR3 nucleotides read TGTGCCAGCAGCCCCAACCGAGGCTATGGCTACACCTTC.

The J gene is TRBJ2-1, the V gene TRBV7-3; TRBD2 agrees at 7 bases. J gave up 6 bases and V 2 bases, and 4 bases lay outside the gene matches. This CDR3 region has 14 residues. Germline V gene lookup returns CDR1 SGHTA and CDR2 FQGTGA. The CDR3 DNA follows: TGTGCCAGCAGCTTAGGGCGGGAGTCCAATGAGCAGTTCTTC. It yields the protein CASSLGRESNEQFF.

The chain uses TRBV5-4 and TRBJ1-3; the D is unclear. Germline V gene lookup returns CDR1 SGHNT and CDR2 YYREEE (reference sequence). V was cut by 0 bases and J by 3 bases, with 7 bases left in between. CDR3 length equals 14 residues. CDR3 loop: CASSLGRVGNTIYF. The CDR3 nucleotides read TGTGCCAGCAGCTTGGGGAGGGTTGGAAACACCATATATTTT.

The V gene is TRBV27, the J gene TRBJ1-5; 8 positions agree with TRBD1. The CDR3 extends over 14 amino acids. Germline-derived CDR1 and CDR2 are MNHEY and SMNVEV (reference sequence). The trim removed 5 bases at V and 3 bases at J, leaving 3 bases unmatched. The CDR3 nucleotides read TGTGCCAGCAGTCGACAGGGGTTCAATCAGCCCCAGCATTTT. Encoded protein: CASSRQGFNQPQHF.

The chain uses TRBV7-2 and TRBJ2-5, with 11 bases lining up with TRBD2. J gave up 5 bases and V 7 bases, and 15 bases lay outside the gene matches. This CDR3 comprises 17 residues. The germline CDR1 and CDR2 sequences are SGHTA and FQGNSA. The CDR3 DNA sequence: TGTGCCAGCACCACGGGGGCACTAGCGGGAGTTGGGGAGACCCAGTACTTC. Translating it yields CASTTGALAGVGETQYF.

The chain joins TRBV7-9 to TRBJ1-1, with TRBD1 matching over 7 bases. The germline V gene has CDR1 SEHNR and CDR2 FQNEAQ (reference sequence). The length of the CDR3 is 16 residues. The J segment lost 4 bases and the V segment lost 5 bases, leaving 13 bases of the junction unmatched. CDR3 protein: CASSAKGARVGTEAFF. The CDR3 DNA follows: TGTGCCAGCAGCGCTAAGGGGGCCCGGGTCGGCACTGAAGCTTTCTTT.

This chain joins TRBV5-1 and TRBJ2-7; 7 bases agree with TRBD1. The CDR3 totals 12 residues. Trimming took 4 bases from V and 6 from J; bases not matched to a gene: 4. In germline, CDR1 is SGHRS, CDR2 YFSETQ. The CDR3 spells CASSPRGREQYF. Written as DNA, the CDR3 is TGCGCCAGCAGCCCTAGGGGGCGCGAGCAGTACTTC.

A word on this clone: A junction end diverges from the germline sequence, so it may reflect a read error. The genes are TRBV7-9 and TRBJ2-7; TRBD1 is a possible D gene (7 bases). The CDR3 is 16 amino acids. From germline, CDR1 is SEHNR and CDR2 FQNEAQ (reference sequence). The DNA for the CDR3 is TGTTCCAGCAGCTTAGCTGAGACAGGGAGGTCCTACGAGCAGTACTTC. Amino acids: CSSSLAETGRSYEQYF.

This chain links TRBV7-6 with TRBJ2-7; 8 bases are a match to TRBD1. Germline V lookup: CDR1 SGHVS, CDR2 FNYEAQ. Germline trimming cut 5 bases from V and 0 bases from J; bases unmatched to any gene: 15. The CDR3 has 18 amino acids. CDR3 sequence reads: CASSPMPRDRKNSYEQYF. The CDR3 nucleotides read TGTGCCAGCAGCCCCATGCCCCGGGACAGGAAAAACTCCTACGAGCAGTACTTC.

This clone was observed a single time. The rearrangement links TRBV18 to TRBJ1-5; 12 nucleotides agree with TRBD1. The germline V gene has CDR1 KGHSH and CDR2 LQKENI. The CDR3 consists of 14 residues. The J segment lost 7 bases and the V segment lost 5 bases, leaving 3 bases of the junction unmatched. The CDR3 is CASSGTGGGQPQHF. The DNA for the CDR3 is TGTGCCAGCTCAGGGACAGGGGGCGGGCAGCCCCAGCATTTT.

J is TRBJ2-3 and V is TRBV6-6, with D perhaps TRBD2 (7 bases). Trimming cost V 11 bases and J 0 bases, with 12 bases left between them. This CDR3 region has 13 residues. Per the germline V gene, CDR1 is MNHNY and CDR2 is SVGAGI (reference sequence). This CDR3 reads CAGRGTSTDTQYF. The CDR3 coding sequence is TGTGCCGGGAGGGGGACTAGCACAGATACGCAGTATTTT.

This clone was picked up one time. The chain links TRBV19 to TRBJ1-5; 8 bases align to TRBD1. V shed 5 bases and J 3 bases; nucleotides not matched to a gene: 6. The V gene's germline CDR1 is LNHDA and CDR2 SQIVND (reference sequence). The CDR3 is 15 residues long. The DNA of the CDR3 is TGTGCCAGTAGTCCGGGGACAGGTTTCAATCAGCCCCAGCATTTT. It yields the protein CASSPGTGFNQPQHF.

The chain has TRBV28 and TRBJ2-1, with D hard to call. This CDR3 has 14 amino acids. Germline V gene lookup returns CDR1 MDHEN and CDR2 SYDVKM. The V end lost 8 bases, the J end lost 5 bases, and 16 bases lay between the germline ends. The CDR3 nucleotides are TGTGCCAGCCGCGACTCGCGTCGGGACAATGAGCAGTTCTTC. This gives the protein CASRDSRRDNEQFF.

A single count supports this clone. At one end, the junction sequence differs from germline, possibly due to a read error. V usage is TRBV7-9 and J usage is TRBJ1-2, with 9 bases lining up with TRBD1. CDR1 is SEHNR and CDR2 is FQNEAQ in the germline V gene (reference sequence). This CDR3 is built from 17 residues. The CDR3 bases are TGTTCCAGCAGCTTAGCCTCGTTACAGGGGGCCCGCTATGGCTACACCTTC. Its protein is CSSSLASLQGARYGYTF.

The V and J genes are TRBV5-1 and TRBJ1-4; 12 bases match TRBD1. The V gene end was trimmed by 7 bases and the J gene end by 0 bases; junction bases not matched to a gene: 1. CDR3 length: 15 residues. Germline values: CDR1 SGHRS, CDR2 YFSETQ. The CDR3 nucleotides read TGCGCCAGCGGGACAGGGGGCTCAACTAATGAAAAACTGTTTTTT. Its protein product is CASGTGGSTNEKLFF.

The J gene is TRBJ2-2, the V gene TRBV23-1; the match to TRBD2 covers 7 bases. TRBV23-1 is sorted into the ORF group, with uncertain function. The CDR3 length is 14 residues. The V and J ends lost 2 bases and 6 bases, in that order; junction bases with no gene match: 3. The CDR3 protein is CASSQREGPGELFF. The DNA of the CDR3 is TGCGCCAGCAGTCAAAGGGAGGGGCCCGGGGAGCTGTTTTTT.

V and J are TRBV11-2 and TRBJ2-7; D is possibly TRBD2 (5 bases). CDR3 length: 13 amino acids. CDR1 is SGHAT, CDR2 FQNNGV, per germline. V shed 2 bases and J shed 3 bases, with 8 bases lying between them. The CDR3 DNA sequence: TGTGCCAGCAGCTTAAGCGGCGTCTACGAGCAGTACTTC. Its translation: CASSLSGVYEQYF.

The chain has TRBV11-2 and TRBJ1-3, with 9 bases matching TRBD1. Per germline, CDR1 SGHAT and CDR2 FQNNGV. The V segment lost 4 bases and the J segment 0 bases; nucleotides outside the gene matches: 4. The CDR3 is 16 residues long. CDR3 coding DNA: TGTGCCAGCAGCTCCTTGACAGGGGGCTCTGGAAACACCATATATTTT. Its translation: CASSSLTGGSGNTIYF.

V usage is TRBV5-1 and J usage is TRBJ2-5; 10 bases agree with TRBD1. The J call may not be correct, given that the DNA end is closer to TRBJ2-7. The CDR3 is 19 amino acids. In germline, CDR1 is SGHRS, CDR2 YFSETQ. The chain's CDR3 is CASSGLRDRGHIISYEQYF. The CDR3 bases are TGCGCCAGCAGCGGCCTCCGGGACAGGGGTCACATAATCTCCTACGAGCAGTACTTC.

This clone has a single count. The CDR3 region has the DNA TGTGCCAGCAGCTCCCGGACAGGACCCCGCTACGAGCAGTACTTC. Translating it yields CASSSRTGPRYEQYF. J is TRBJ2-7 and V is TRBV7-2, with TRBD1 identical over 7 bases. This CDR3 is built from 15 residues. Trimming removed 4 bases from V and 3 bases from J; junction bases left unmatched: 9. Germline-derived CDR1 and CDR2 are SGHTA and FQGNSA.

V is TRBV28 and J is TRBJ1-5; maybe TRBD1 (5 bases). The CDR3 length is 16 residues. V was cut by 5 bases and J by 3 bases, with 17 bases left in between. Germline lookup yields CDR1 MDHEN and CDR2 SYDVKM. In nucleotides, the CDR3 is TGTGCCAGCAGTACCGAAGGGGCGGGATCCAATCAGCCCCAGCATTTT. Translating gives CASSTEGAGSNQPQHF.

The chain couples TRBV11-2 to TRBJ1-2; the match to TRBD1 covers 7 bases. The CDR3 length is 13 residues. CDR1 and CDR2 from the germline V gene are SGHAT and FQNNGV. Trimming removed 2 bases from V and 6 bases from J; junction bases left unmatched: 3. CDR3 coding DNA: TGTGCCAGCAGCTTACAGGGGGGCCATGGCTACACCTTC. Encoded protein: CASSLQGGHGYTF.

The genes are TRBV5-1 and TRBJ1-1, with D perhaps TRBD1 (5 bases). From germline, CDR1 is SGHRS and CDR2 YFSETQ. The CDR3 spans 13 residues. V gave up 4 bases and J gave up 1 base, with 8 bases separating them. The CDR3 region has the DNA TGCGCCAGCAGCCCAACAGGGAACACTGAAGCTTTCTTT. This gives the protein CASSPTGNTEAFF.